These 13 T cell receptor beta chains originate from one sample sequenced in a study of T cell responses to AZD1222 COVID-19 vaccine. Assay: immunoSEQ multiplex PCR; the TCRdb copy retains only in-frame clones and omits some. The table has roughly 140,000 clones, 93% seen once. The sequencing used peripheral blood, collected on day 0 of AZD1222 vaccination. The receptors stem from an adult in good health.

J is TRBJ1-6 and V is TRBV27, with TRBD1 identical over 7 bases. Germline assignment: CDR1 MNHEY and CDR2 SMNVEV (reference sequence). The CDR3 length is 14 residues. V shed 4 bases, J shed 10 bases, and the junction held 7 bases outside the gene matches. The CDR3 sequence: CASSYLVGGSPLHF. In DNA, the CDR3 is TGTGCCAGCAGTTACCTCGTAGGGGGCTCACCCCTCCACTTT.

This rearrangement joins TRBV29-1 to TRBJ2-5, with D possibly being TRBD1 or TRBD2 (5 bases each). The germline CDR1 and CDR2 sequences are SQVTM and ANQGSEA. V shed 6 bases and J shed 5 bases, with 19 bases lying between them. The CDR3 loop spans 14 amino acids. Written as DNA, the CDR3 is TGCAGCGTGGCCGGGACCCCGGGGCCGGAGACCCAGTACTTC. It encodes CSVAGTPGPETQYF.

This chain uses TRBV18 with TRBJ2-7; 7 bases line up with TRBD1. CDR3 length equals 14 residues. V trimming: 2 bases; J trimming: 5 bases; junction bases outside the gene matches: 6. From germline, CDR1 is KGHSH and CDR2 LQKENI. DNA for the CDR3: TGTGCCAGCTCACCAATTGAACAGGGGAACGAGCAGTACTTC. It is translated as CASSPIEQGNEQYF.

The DNA for the CDR3 is TGTGCCAGCAGCCAGGACATCCTGGGGGCAGGCTATGGCTACACCTTC. Protein product: CASSQDILGAGYGYTF. The chain uses TRBV4-2 and TRBJ1-2; tentatively, D is TRBD1 (6 bases). CDR3 size: 16 residues. V was clipped by 3 bases and J by 4 bases, with 18 bases between them. CDR1 and CDR2 from the germline V gene are LGHNA and YNFKEQ.

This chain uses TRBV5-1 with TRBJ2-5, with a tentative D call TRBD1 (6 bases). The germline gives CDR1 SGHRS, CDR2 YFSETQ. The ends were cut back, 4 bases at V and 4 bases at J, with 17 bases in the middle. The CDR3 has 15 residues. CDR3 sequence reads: CASSPGRRGTETQYF. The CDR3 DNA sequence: TGCGCCAGCAGCCCCGGCCGCAGGGGAACAGAGACCCAGTACTTC.

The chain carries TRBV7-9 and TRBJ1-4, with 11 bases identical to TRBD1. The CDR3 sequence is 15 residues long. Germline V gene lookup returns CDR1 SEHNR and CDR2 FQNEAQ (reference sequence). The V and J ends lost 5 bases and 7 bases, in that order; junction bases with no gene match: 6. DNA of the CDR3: TGTGCCAGCAGCCCCGGGACAGGGGGGGGTGAAAAACTGTTTTTT. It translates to CASSPGTGGGEKLFF.

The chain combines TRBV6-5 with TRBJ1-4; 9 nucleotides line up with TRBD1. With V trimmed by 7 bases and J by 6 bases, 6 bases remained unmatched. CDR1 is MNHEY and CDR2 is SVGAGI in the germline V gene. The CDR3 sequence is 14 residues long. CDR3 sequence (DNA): TGTGCCAGCACCCACAGGGGGCGCGATGAAAAACTGTTTTTT. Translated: CASTHRGRDEKLFF.

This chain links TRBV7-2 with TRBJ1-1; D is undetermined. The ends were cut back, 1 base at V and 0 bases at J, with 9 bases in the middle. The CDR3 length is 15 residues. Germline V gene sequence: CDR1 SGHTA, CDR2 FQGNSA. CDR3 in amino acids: CASSLEATVNTEAFF. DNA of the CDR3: TGTGCCAGCAGCTTAGAGGCAACGGTGAACACTGAAGCTTTCTTT.

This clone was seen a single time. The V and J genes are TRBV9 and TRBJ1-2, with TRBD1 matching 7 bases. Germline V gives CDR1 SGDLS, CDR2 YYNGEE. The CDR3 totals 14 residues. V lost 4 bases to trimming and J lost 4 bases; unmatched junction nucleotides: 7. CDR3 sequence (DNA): TGTGCCAGCAGCCCAGGGGGGGCCCCCTATGGCTACACCTTC. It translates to CASSPGGAPYGYTF. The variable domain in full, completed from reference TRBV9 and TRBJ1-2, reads DSGVTQTPKHLITATGQRVTLRCSPRSGDLSVYWYQQSLDQGLQFLIQYYNGEERAKGNILERFSAQQFPDLHSELNLSSLELGDSALYFCASSPGGAPYGYTFGSGTRLTVV.

CDR3: CASSVAGHGGELFF. The CDR3 coding sequence is TGTGCCAGCAGCGTTGCGGGGCATGGCGGGGAGCTGTTTTTT. The chain recombines TRBV9 with TRBJ2-2; D is possibly TRBD2 (6 bases). V lost 2 bases to trimming and J lost 7 bases, with 12 bases between them. This CDR3 has 14 residues. Germline V gives CDR1 SGDLS, CDR2 YYNGEE.

This CDR3 is CASSSTFYSYNSPLHF. CDR3 in DNA: TGTGCCAGCAGCTCCACATTCTACTCCTATAATTCACCCCTCCACTTT. V gene TRBV5-6 combines with J gene TRBJ1-6; D uncertain. This CDR3 has 16 amino acids. V dropped 3 bases and J dropped 0 bases, with 10 bases sitting between them. CDR1 is SGHDT, CDR2 YYEEEE, per germline.

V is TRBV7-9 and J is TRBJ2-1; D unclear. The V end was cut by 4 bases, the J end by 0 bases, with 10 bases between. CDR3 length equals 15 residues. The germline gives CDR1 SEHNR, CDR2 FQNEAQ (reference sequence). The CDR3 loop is CASSWTTSSYNEQFF. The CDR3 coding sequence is TGTGCCAGCAGCTGGACCACGAGCTCCTACAATGAGCAGTTCTTC.

The chain's CDR3 is CASSFQGGNQPQHF. CDR3 nucleotides: TGTGCCAGCAGCTTCCAAGGTGGCAATCAGCCCCAGCATTTT. The rearrangement uses TRBV5-4 and TRBJ1-5; D not certain. Germline V gene sequence: CDR1 SGHNT, CDR2 YYREEE (reference sequence). Between the trimmed V and J ends, which lost 2 bases and 2 bases, there was a span of 8 bases. This CDR3 is 14 amino acids long.